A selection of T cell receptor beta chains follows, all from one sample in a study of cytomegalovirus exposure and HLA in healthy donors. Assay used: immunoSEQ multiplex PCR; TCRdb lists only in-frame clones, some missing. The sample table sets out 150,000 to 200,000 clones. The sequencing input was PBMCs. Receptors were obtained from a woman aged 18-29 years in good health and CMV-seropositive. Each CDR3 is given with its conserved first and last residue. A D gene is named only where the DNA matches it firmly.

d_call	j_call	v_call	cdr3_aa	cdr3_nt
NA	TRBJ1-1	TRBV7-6	CASSHRDKMDSTEAFF	TGTGCCAGCAGCCACCGGGACAAAATGGATAGCACTGAAGCTTTCTTT
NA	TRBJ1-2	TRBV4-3	CASSQSRFYGYTF	TGCGCCAGCAGCCAGAGCCGATTCTATGGCTACACCTTC
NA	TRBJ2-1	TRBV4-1	CASSLPQDNEQFF	TGCGCCAGCAGCCTTCCTCAGGACAATGAGCAGTTCTTC
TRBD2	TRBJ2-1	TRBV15	CATSRGLAGHYNEQFF	TGTGCCACCAGCAGGGGACTAGCGGGACATTACAATGAGCAGTTCTTC
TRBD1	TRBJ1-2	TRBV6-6	CASSTGVERNYGYTF	TGTGCCAGCAGTACAGGGGTGGAGAGAAACTATGGCTACACCTTC
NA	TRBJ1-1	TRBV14	CASSQVTAWNTEAFF	TGTGCCAGCAGCCAAGTTACAGCCTGGAACACTGAAGCTTTCTTT
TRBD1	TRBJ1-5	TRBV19	CASSMRTGGNQPQHF	TGTGCCAGTAGTATGAGGACAGGGGGCAATCAGCCCCAGCATTTT
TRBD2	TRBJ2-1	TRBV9	CASSVSRTSGMSSYNEQFF	TGTGCCAGCAGCGTATCACGGACTAGCGGGATGAGCTCCTACAATGAGCAGTTCTTC
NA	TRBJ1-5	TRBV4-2	CASSQDTGGKDQPQHF	TGTGCCAGCAGCCAAGATACGGGGGGCAAAGATCAGCCCCAGCATTTT
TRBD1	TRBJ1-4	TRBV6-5	CASSSTGGSVEKLFF	TGTGCCAGCAGCTCCACAGGGGGCAGTGTTGAAAAACTGTTTTTT
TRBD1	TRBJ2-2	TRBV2	CASSEVQGATGELFF	TGTGCCAGCAGTGAAGTACAGGGGGCCACCGGGGAGCTGTTTTTT
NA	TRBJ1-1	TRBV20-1	CSASGGSEAFF	TGCAGTGCTAGCGGGGGATCTGAAGCTTTCTTT
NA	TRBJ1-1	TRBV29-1	CSVVQTGGNTEAFF	TGCAGCGTTGTCCAGACAGGAGGGAACACTGAAGCTTTCTTT
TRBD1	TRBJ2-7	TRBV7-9	CASSSGTETYEQYF	TGTGCCAGCAGTTCCGGGACAGAGACCTACGAGCAGTACTTC
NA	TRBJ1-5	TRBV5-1	CASSLYGVRDQPQHF	TGCGCCAGCAGCTTGTACGGGGTAAGGGATCAGCCCCAGCATTTT
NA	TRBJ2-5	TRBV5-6	CASSLPLETQYF	TGTGCCAGCAGCTTGCCTTTGGAGACCCAGTACTTC
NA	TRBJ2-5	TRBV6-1	CASSGNRAETQYF	TGTGCCAGCAGTGGAAACAGGGCCGAGACCCAGTACTTC
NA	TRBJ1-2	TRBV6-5	CASSSVFNYGYTF	TGTGCCAGCAGTTCGGTTTTTAACTATGGCTACACCTTC
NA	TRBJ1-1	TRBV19	CASSISGEAEAFF	TGTGCCAGTAGTATATCGGGGGAGGCTGAAGCTTTCTTT
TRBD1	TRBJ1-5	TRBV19	CASSIAPGQGRGGNQPQHF	TGTGCCAGTAGTATAGCCCCGGGACAGGGGAGGGGTGGCAATCAGCCCCAGCATTTT
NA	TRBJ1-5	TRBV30	CACHGGVGNQPQHF	TGTGCCTGCCATGGGGGGGTAGGCAATCAGCCCCAGCATTTT
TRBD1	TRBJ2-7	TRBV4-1	CASSQVGQAYEQYF	TGCGCCAGCAGCCAAGTGGGACAGGCCTACGAGCAGTACTTC
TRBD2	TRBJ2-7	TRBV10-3	CAISEGGLAGGEQYF	TGTGCCATCAGTGAAGGGGGACTAGCGGGTGGCGAGCAGTACTTC
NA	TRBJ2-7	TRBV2	CASSELIGDEQYF	TGTGCCAGCAGTGAATTAATAGGGGACGAGCAGTACTTC
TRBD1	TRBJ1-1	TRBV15	CATSRLSGGTEAFF	TGTGCCACCAGCAGATTGTCAGGGGGCACTGAAGCTTTCTTT
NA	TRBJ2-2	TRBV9	CASSVEQVSGELFF	TGTGCCAGCAGCGTAGAACAGGTATCCGGGGAGCTGTTTTTT
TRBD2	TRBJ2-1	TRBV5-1	CASSLGTSGLSYNEQFF	TGCGCCAGCAGCCTAGGGACTAGCGGGTTAAGTTACAATGAGCAGTTCTTC
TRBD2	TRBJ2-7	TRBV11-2	CASSSHGTSVYEQYF	TGTGCCAGCAGCTCTCACGGGACTAGCGTCTACGAGCAGTACTTC
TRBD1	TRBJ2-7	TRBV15	CATSRDRRILGGQETYEQYF	TGTGCCACCAGCAGAGATCGGAGAATTTTGGGTGGACAGGAAACCTACGAGCAGTACTTC
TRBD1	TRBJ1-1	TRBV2	CASSFRFQGAVGMNTEAFF	TGTGCCAGCAGTTTTAGGTTCCAGGGGGCCGTGGGAATGAACACTGAAGCTTTCTTT